Listed below are T cell receptor beta chains from one sample, sequenced in a study of CD8 T cells in Susac syndrome. TCRdb analysed the immunoSEQ multiplex PCR reads with MiXCR anew, one entry per CDR3 protein. The sample has 180,000 or so distinct CDR3 sequences; around 94% are singletons. Sequenced sample: CD4+ T cells from PBMCs. All receptors derive from a human donor in good health. The CDR3 runs from the conserved cysteine through the conserved F or W. Fields, in order: clone size, V gene, J gene, D gene, CDR3 protein, CDR3 DNA. The D gene is left open where the match is weak. The size of a clone is reported for some rows only, either as once, few or many, or as a class for expanded clones.

-	TRBV30	TRBJ2-7	-	CAWMPAGRYEQYF	TGTGCCTGGATGCCCGCAGGGAGGTACGAGCAGTACTTC
-	TRBV7-9	TRBJ1-2	-	CASSLGGVDGYTF	TGTGCCAGCAGCTTAGGAGGGGTGGATGGCTACACCTTC
-	TRBV7-8	TRBJ1-6	TRBD1	CASSPQGARNSPLHF	TGTGCCAGCAGCCCCCAGGGGGCACGCAATTCACCCCTCCACTTT
once	TRBV9	TRBJ2-5	-	CASSVGVRDTETQYF	TGTGCCAGCAGCGTAGGTGTCCGGGACACGGAGACCCAGTACTTC
-	TRBV6-2/TRBV6-3	TRBJ1-5	TRBD1	CASSYSIGEPEGAARPQHF	TGTGCCAGCAGTTACTCGATTGGGGAACCTGAGGGGGCCGCCAGGCCCCAGCATTTT
-	TRBV7-9	TRBJ1-6	TRBD1	CASSTDRGGNSPLHF	TGTGCCAGCAGCACGGACAGGGGAGGTAATTCACCCCTCCACTTT
-	TRBV12-3/TRBV12-4	TRBJ2-6	-	CASSLASSRAGANVLTF	TGTGCCAGCAGTTTAGCGTCTTCCCGTGCTGGGGCCAACGTCCTGACTTTC
-	TRBV4-1	TRBJ2-2	-	CASSQALDRNTGELFF	TGCGCCAGCAGCCAAGCTCTTGACAGAAACACCGGGGAGCTGTTTTTT
-	TRBV5-4	TRBJ2-1	TRBD2	CASSYRTSGGAVGEQFF	TGTGCCAGCAGCTACCGGACTAGCGGGGGGGCCGTGGGTGAGCAGTTCTTC
-	TRBV5-1	TRBJ2-2	-	CASSPTAGGTGELFF	TGCGCCAGCTCGCCCACAGCCGGTGGTACCGGGGAGCTGTTTTTT
-	TRBV11-3	TRBJ2-1	-	CASSSRGGNEQFF	TGTGCCAGCAGCTCTCGTGGGGGTAATGAGCAGTTCTTC
-	TRBV9	TRBJ2-3	-	CASSVVAGTDTQYF	TGTGCCAGCAGCGTAGTTGCGGGGACAGATACGCAGTATTTT
-	TRBV9	TRBJ1-2	TRBD1	CASSVVSGGRVNYGYTF	TGTGCCAGCAGCGTAGTTTCAGGGGGGAGGGTTAACTATGGCTACACCTTC
-	TRBV9	TRBJ2-3	-	CAEVGGHTQYF	TGTGCCGAAGTAGGGGGTCATACGCAGTATTTT
-	TRBV28	TRBJ2-1	-	CASSRPPGRGNEQFF	TGTGCCAGCAGTCGACCTCCGGGACGGGGCAATGAGCAGTTCTTC
-	TRBV9	TRBJ1-2	-	CASNKQGGDYGYTF	TGTGCCAGTAATAAACAGGGTGGGGACTATGGCTACACCTTC
once	TRBV12-3/TRBV12-4	TRBJ2-2	TRBD1	CASRPSGTGITGELFF	TGTGCCAGCAGACCCTCTGGGACAGGGATCACCGGGGAGCTGTTTTTT
-	TRBV23-1	TRBJ2-2	-	CASSQRGAECSGELFF	TGCGCCAGCAGTCAAAGAGGGGCGGAATGCAGCGGGGAGCTGTTTTTT
-	TRBV20-1	TRBJ2-7	-	CSASAQGIGYEQYF	TGCAGTGCTAGCGCTCAGGGGATAGGCTACGAGCAGTACTTC
-	TRBV5-4	TRBJ2-1	-	CASSSSSYNEQFF	TGTGCCAGCAGCAGTAGCTCCTACAATGAGCAGTTCTTC
-	TRBV10-3	TRBJ2-3	-	CAISDFSTDTQYF	TGTGCCATCAGTGATTTTAGCACAGATACGCAGTATTTT
-	TRBV7-2	TRBJ1-1	-	CASSVVSGRAEAFF	TGTGCCAGCAGCGTGGTGTCTGGTAGGGCTGAAGCTTTCTTT
-	TRBV6-5	TRBJ1-1	-	CASSYSRIWANTEAFF	TGTGCCAGCAGTTACTCCCGGATTTGGGCGAACACTGAAGCTTTCTTT
-	TRBV7-2	TRBJ2-7	TRBD1	CASSSAPGQGDEQYF	TGTGCCAGCAGCTCGGCTCCGGGACAGGGCGACGAGCAGTACTTC
-	TRBV2	TRBJ1-4	-	CASYRVGEKLFF	TGTGCCAGCTACAGGGTGGGAGAAAAACTGTTTTTT
-	TRBV7-9	TRBJ2-1	-	CASSLPGLGDEQFF	TGTGCCAGCAGCCTTCCGGGACTGGGCGATGAGCAGTTCTTC
-	TRBV20-1	TRBJ2-1	-	CSARIHHEQFF	TGCAGTGCTAGGATACATCATGAGCAGTTCTTC
once	TRBV4-2	TRBJ2-5	-	CASSQSGLQETQYF	TGTGCCAGCAGCCAATCAGGCCTCCAAGAGACCCAGTACTTC
few	TRBV30	TRBJ1-6	TRBD1	CAWSPWQGQGNSPLHF	TGTGCCTGGAGTCCTTGGCAGGGACAGGGGAATTCACCCCTCCACTTT
-	TRBV28	TRBJ2-1	-	CASSLPGRPNEQFF	TGTGCCAGCAGTTTGCCGGGGAGACCCAATGAGCAGTTCTTC
-	TRBV28	TRBJ2-5	-	CASSFRQWVMETQYF	TGTGCCAGCAGCTTCAGACAGTGGGTCATGGAGACCCAGTACTTC
-	TRBV29-1	TRBJ1-1	-	CSVEDRGVLNTEAFF	TGCAGCGTTGAAGATCGGGGGGTCCTGAACACTGAAGCTTTCTTT
-	TRBV9	TRBJ2-2	-	CASSVGDPNTGELFF	TGTGCCAGCAGCGTAGGGGACCCGAACACCGGGGAGCTGTTTTTT
-	TRBV20-1	TRBJ2-1	-	CSAQRGRGQPNEQFF	TGCAGTGCACAACGGGGGCGGGGGCAGCCCAATGAGCAGTTCTTC